The 4 T cell receptor beta chains below all came from one sample that was sequenced in a study of Graves' ophthalmopathy and Graves' hyperthyroidism. CDR3 regions of TCR beta were amplified from RNA transcripts. HTBI primers were used in a first-round RT-PCR, which preceded a second-round multiplex PCR. TCRdb fed the multiplex PCR reads into MiXCR, producing one record per CDR3 protein. The sample carries over a million distinct CDR3 sequences, 35% to 40% recorded once. Sequenced: peripheral blood or thyroid tissue (not recorded which). Receptor source: an adult man with Graves' hyperthyroidism.

This clonotype was recorded many times. This CDR3 reads CASSLVLAGYEQYF. The CDR3 coding sequence is TGTGCCAGCAGCTTAGTTCTAGCGGGTTACGAGCAGTACTTC. The gene calls are TRBV7-2 and TRBJ2-7; 8 bases line up with TRBD2. This CDR3 spans 14 amino acids. J was trimmed by 4 bases and V by 1 base; bases with no gene match: 3. In germline, CDR1 is SGHTA, CDR2 FQGNSA.

The rearrangement links TRBV9 to TRBJ1-2; 10 nucleotides agree with TRBD1. CDR3 length equals 15 residues. The germline V gene encodes CDR1 SGDLS and CDR2 YYNGEE. The junction had 3 bases not matched to a gene; V was cut back by 0 bases and J by 4 bases. CDR3 in amino acids: CASSVETGGVYGYTF. Written as DNA, the CDR3 is TGTGCCAGCAGCGTAGAGACAGGGGGCGTCTATGGCTACACCTTC.

This clonotype was counted a few times. This sequence joins TRBV7-2 and TRBJ2-7; perhaps D is TRBD1 or TRBD2 (5 bases each). Germline V gives CDR1 SGHTA, CDR2 FQGNSA. The V and J ends lost 5 bases and 9 bases respectively, with 23 bases between them. The CDR3 is made up of 15 amino acids. The CDR3 loop reads CASSATAGTVHVQYF. DNA for the CDR3: TGTGCCAGCAGCGCCACCGCCGGGACGGTACACGTGCAGTACTTC.

The table lists this clonotype with many counts. CDR3 bases: TGTGCCAGCAGCATGTATGGACAGGTCACCCACGAGCAGTACTTC. Its translation: CASSMYGQVTHEQYF. The V call is TRBV7-2, the J call TRBJ2-7, with TRBD1 matching over 7 bases. The V gene's germline CDR1 is SGHTA and CDR2 FQGNSA. V was pared by 5 bases and J by 5 bases, with 12 bases of the junction left unmatched. There are 15 residues in the CDR3.